This T cell receptor (beta chain) was documented in a study of CD8 T cells in ankylosing spondylitis. General study results and limits: In ankylosing spondylitis blood, a motif of several highly homologous TCR beta variants appeared characteristic.

Using quantitative 5'-RACE with molecular barcodes, the authors made TCR beta libraries. From the 5' RACE reads, TCRdb called clonotypes with MiXCR, one entry per CDR3 protein. There are 350,000 or so distinct CDR3 sequences in the sample; less than 10% occur only once, and approximately 14% lies in the top ten. CDR3 length: 18 amino acids. The germline V gene has CDR1 SGHDN and CDR2 FVKESK. The V and J ends lost 4 bases and 4 bases respectively, with 23 bases between them. This clonotype has ten or more counts. Its antigen is as yet unknown. This clonotype originated in a male donor with ankylosing spondylitis. Source material: blood, either unsorted or a sorted T cell fraction (not recorded which). The chain combines TRBV14 with TRBJ1-5; D ambiguous. DNA of the CDR3: TGTGCCAGCAGCCCCCAATTTAGACGAGGACGAGGGAATCAGCCCCAGCATTTT. Protein product: CASSPQFRRGRGNQPQHF.